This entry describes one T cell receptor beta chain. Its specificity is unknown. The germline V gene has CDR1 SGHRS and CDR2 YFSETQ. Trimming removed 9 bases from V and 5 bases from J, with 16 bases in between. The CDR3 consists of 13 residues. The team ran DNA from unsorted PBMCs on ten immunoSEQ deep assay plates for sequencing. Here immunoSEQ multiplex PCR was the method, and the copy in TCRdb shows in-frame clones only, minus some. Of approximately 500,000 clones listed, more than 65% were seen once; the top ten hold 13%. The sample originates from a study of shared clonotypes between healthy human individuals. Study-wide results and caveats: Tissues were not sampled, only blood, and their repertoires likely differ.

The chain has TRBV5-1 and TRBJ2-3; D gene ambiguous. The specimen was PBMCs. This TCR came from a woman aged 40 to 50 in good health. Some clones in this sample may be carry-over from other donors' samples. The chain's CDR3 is CATSLSAGDTQYF. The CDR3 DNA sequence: TGCGCCACATCGCTCAGTGCCGGAGATACGCAGTATTTT.